Following are 17 T cell receptor beta chains from one sample sequenced in a study of response to subunit inactivated influenza vaccine. TCRdb passed the RT-PCR reads through MiXCR, listing each CDR3 protein once. This sample has approximately 290,000 distinct CDR3 sequences, with roughly 22% found just once. The material sequenced was PBMCs from blood, taken 21 months after vaccination. These receptor sequences come from a man between 50 and 75 years old who received an inactivated influenza vaccine.

This chain connects TRBV12-3 or TRBV12-4 to TRBJ1-2; the D gene is possibly TRBD1 (6 bases). The CDR3 consists of 13 residues. V lost 5 bases, J lost 1 base, and 8 bases lay in between. CDR3 DNA sequence: TGTGCCAGCAGTACAGGGTTTAACTATGGCTACACCTTC. Amino acid sequence: CASSTGFNYGYTF.

CDR3 sequence reads: CSARGDPSTEAFF. The DNA of the CDR3 is TGCAGCGCCCGTGGGGATCCCAGCACTGAAGCTTTCTTT. The rearrangement joins TRBV29-1 to TRBJ1-1; D gene ambiguous. The CDR3 spans 13 residues. The germline V and J ends were trimmed by 7 bases and 4 bases, with 16 bases remaining between them. Germline loops: CDR1 SQVTM, CDR2 ANQGSEA.

In nucleotides, the CDR3 is TGTGCCAGCAGCCGGGACCCCTTATACACAGATACGCAGTATTTT. It specifies CASSRDPLYTDTQYF. The chain has TRBV6-4 and TRBJ2-3, with D perhaps TRBD1 or TRBD2 (5 bases each). V shed 6 bases and J shed 2 bases, with 15 bases lying between them. In germline, CDR1 is MRHNA, CDR2 SNTAGT. CDR3 length: 15 residues.

The chain employs TRBV4-3 and TRBJ1-2, with D tentatively TRBD1 (6 bases). The germline V and J ends were trimmed by 0 bases and 2 bases, with 10 bases remaining between them. From germline, CDR1 is LGHNA and CDR2 YSLEER. There are 15 residues in the CDR3. The CDR3 DNA reads TGCGCCAGCAGCCAAGACCTCGGACAGAACTATGGCTACACCTTC. Amino acid sequence: CASSQDLGQNYGYTF.

This sequence joins TRBV4-2 and TRBJ2-5; a weak D match, TRBD2 (6 bases). Germline CDR1 reads LGHNA; CDR2 reads YNFKEQ. V was trimmed by 4 bases and J by 8 bases, leaving 20 bases between them. The CDR3 is made up of 15 amino acids. CDR3 sequence reads: CASSRSDRDGGTQYF. The CDR3 nucleotides are TGTGCCAGCAGCCGCTCTGACCGGGACGGGGGTACCCAGTACTTC.

The chain has TRBV6-2 or TRBV6-3 and TRBJ2-1; TRBD2 matches 7 bases. CDR3 length: 16 amino acids. In germline, CDR1 is MNHEY, CDR2 SVGEGT. Germline trimming cut 2 bases from V and 6 bases from J; bases unmatched to any gene: 10. The CDR3 nucleotides are TGTGCCAGCAGTTACGGGGGGGGAGTGAGGACCAATGAGCAGTTCTTC. It encodes CASSYGGGVRTNEQFF.

This clonotype has just a few counts. The chain carries TRBV28 and TRBJ2-7, with TRBD1 as a possible D gene (5 bases). This CDR3 has 13 amino acids. Germline CDR1 is MDHEN and CDR2 is SYDVKM. Trimming stripped 5 bases from V and 2 bases from J, with 10 bases between. The CDR3 reads CASSATDAYEQYF. The CDR3 DNA reads TGTGCCAGCAGTGCGACAGACGCCTACGAGCAGTACTTC. Together with reference TRBV28 and TRBJ2-7, the CDR3 gives the full variable domain: DVKVTQSSRYLVKRTGEKVFLECVQDMDHENMFWYRQDPGLGLRLIYFSYDVKMKEKGDIPEGYSVSREKKERFSLILESASTNQTSMYLCASSATDAYEQYFGPGTRLTVT.

This clonotype was counted ten times or more. CDR3 residues: CASRWTGHSPLHF. In DNA, the CDR3 is TGTGCCAGCAGATGGACAGGGCATTCACCCCTCCACTTT. The genes are TRBV6-5 and TRBJ1-6; 8 nucleotides agree with TRBD1. This CDR3 comprises 13 residues. The V gene end was trimmed by 6 bases and the J gene end by 8 bases; junction bases not matched to a gene: 3. Germline CDR1 and CDR2: MNHEY and SVGAGI.

The chain combines TRBV5-5 with TRBJ1-5; 8 bases are a match to TRBD1. J lost 2 bases, V lost 0 bases, and 4 bases had no gene match. This CDR3 is built from 16 residues. Germline V gene sequence: CDR1 SGHKS, CDR2 YYEKEE (reference sequence). CDR3 in DNA: TGTGCCAGCAGCTTGGATGGGACAGGCGGCAATCAGCCCCAGCATTTT. It encodes CASSLDGTGGNQPQHF. The whole variable domain, filled in from reference TRBV5-5 and TRBJ1-5, reads DAGVTQSPTHLIKTRGQQVTLRCSPISGHKSVSWYQQVLGQGPQFIFQYYEKEERGRGNFPDRFSARQFPNYSSELNVNALLLGDSALYLCASSLDGTGGNQPQHFGDGTRLSIL.

J is TRBJ1-2 and V is TRBV28; 10 bases are shared with TRBD1. Germline V gene data show CDR1 as MDHEN and CDR2 as SYDVKM. Losses at the gene ends were 5 bases for V and 6 bases for J; bases not matched to a gene: 3. The CDR3 spans 13 residues. The DNA for the CDR3 is TGTGCCAGCAGTACCGGACAGGGGGATGGCTACACCTTC. Residues: CASSTGQGDGYTF.

The V gene is TRBV2, the J gene TRBJ1-6; the D is unclear. V lost 2 bases, J lost 14 bases, and 19 bases lay in between. The CDR3 spans 15 residues. Germline loops: CDR1 SNHLY, CDR2 FYNNEI. CDR3 in DNA: TGTGCCAGCAGTGAAATCCTGTTTGGGAGAACTTCCCTCCACTTT. As protein: CASSEILFGRTSLHF.

The chain is built from TRBV12-3 or TRBV12-4 and TRBJ2-5; D perhaps matches TRBD2 (5 bases). Trimming took 5 bases from V and 5 from J, leaving 18 bases between them. The CDR3 totals 15 residues. CDR3 in DNA: TGTGCCAGCAGTCCACCGGGTCTCCGGAGGGAGACCCAGTACTTC. This encodes CASSPPGLRRETQYF.

This clonotype was seen more than once but under ten times. The rearrangement links TRBV20-1 to TRBJ1-1; D might be TRBD1 (6 bases). The V and J ends lost 2 bases and 3 bases respectively, with 10 bases between them. Germline V CDR1 and CDR2: DFQATT, SNEGSKA (reference sequence). The CDR3 length is 13 residues. DNA of the CDR3: TGCAGTGCTAGAAAGGAGGGGGACACTGAAGCTTTCTTT. Translation gives CSARKEGDTEAFF.

This chain uses TRBV11-2 with TRBJ2-2; D is ambiguous. The CDR3 sequence is 12 residues long. Per the germline V gene, CDR1 is SGHAT and CDR2 is FQNNGV. Trimming stripped 5 bases from V and 5 bases from J, with 6 bases between. The DNA of the CDR3 is TGTGCCAGCAGCCTAATGACCGGGGAGCTGTTTTTT. It specifies CASSLMTGELFF.

The rearrangement links TRBV6-5 to TRBJ1-4; weak D call: TRBD1 (5 bases). The CDR3 length is 15 residues. Germline V gene data show CDR1 as MNHEY and CDR2 as SVGAGI. Trimming removed 0 bases from V and 4 bases from J, with 9 bases in between. The DNA for the CDR3 is TGTGCCAGCAGTTACTCGGTGGGGGATAATGAAAAACTGTTTTTT. Translated: CASSYSVGDNEKLFF.

The chain recombines TRBV7-9 with TRBJ2-2; 10 nucleotides align to TRBD1. The CDR3 runs to 15 residues. V gave up 5 bases and J gave up 6 bases; unmatched junction bases: 6. Germline CDR1 is SEHNR and CDR2 is FQNEAQ (reference sequence). The CDR3 DNA is TGTGCCAGCAGCGCTGCCGGGACAGGGGCCGGGGAGCTGTTTTTT. It is translated as CASSAAGTGAGELFF.

The chain joins TRBV28 to TRBJ1-1; weak D call: TRBD1 (5 bases). The length of the CDR3 is 14 residues. CDR1 and CDR2 (germline): MDHEN, SYDVKM. Trimming removed 5 bases at V and 4 bases at J, with 14 bases between. CDR3 residues: CASSLRVRGTEAFF. Here the CDR3 DNA reads TGTGCCAGCAGTCTCAGGGTCCGGGGCACTGAAGCTTTCTTT.